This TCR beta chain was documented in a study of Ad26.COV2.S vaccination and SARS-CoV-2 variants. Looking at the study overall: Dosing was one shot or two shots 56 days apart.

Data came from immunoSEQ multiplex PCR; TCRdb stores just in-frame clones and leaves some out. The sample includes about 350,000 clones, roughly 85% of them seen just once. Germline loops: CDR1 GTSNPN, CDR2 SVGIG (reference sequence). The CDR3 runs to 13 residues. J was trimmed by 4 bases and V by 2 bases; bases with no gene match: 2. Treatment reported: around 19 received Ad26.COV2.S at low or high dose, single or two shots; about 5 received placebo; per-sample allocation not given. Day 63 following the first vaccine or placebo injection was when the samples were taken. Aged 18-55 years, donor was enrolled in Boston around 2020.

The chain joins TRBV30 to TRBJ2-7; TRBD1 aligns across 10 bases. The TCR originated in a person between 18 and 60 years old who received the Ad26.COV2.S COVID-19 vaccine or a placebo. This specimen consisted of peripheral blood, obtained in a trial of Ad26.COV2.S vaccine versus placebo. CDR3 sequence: CAWSRGQGYEQYF. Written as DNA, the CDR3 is TGTGCCTGGAGTCGGGGACAGGGGTACGAGCAGTACTTC.